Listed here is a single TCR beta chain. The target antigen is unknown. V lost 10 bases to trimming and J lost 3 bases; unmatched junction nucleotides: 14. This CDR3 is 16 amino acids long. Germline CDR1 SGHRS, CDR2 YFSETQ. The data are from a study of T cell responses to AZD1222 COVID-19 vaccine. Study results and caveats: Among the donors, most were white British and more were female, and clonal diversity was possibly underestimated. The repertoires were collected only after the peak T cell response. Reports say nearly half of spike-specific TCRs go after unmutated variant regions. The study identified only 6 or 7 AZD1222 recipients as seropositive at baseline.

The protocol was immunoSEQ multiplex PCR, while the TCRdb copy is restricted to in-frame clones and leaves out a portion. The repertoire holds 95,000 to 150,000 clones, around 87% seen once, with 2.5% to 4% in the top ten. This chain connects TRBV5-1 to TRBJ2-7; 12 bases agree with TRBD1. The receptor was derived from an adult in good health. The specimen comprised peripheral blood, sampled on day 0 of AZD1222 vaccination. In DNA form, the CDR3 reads TGCGCCTCCTCCGGGACAGGGGGCGCCGTAGGCTACGAGCAGTACTTC. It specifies CASSGTGGAVGYEQYF. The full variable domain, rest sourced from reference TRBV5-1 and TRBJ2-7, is KAGVTQTPRYLIKTRGQQVTLSCSPISGHRSVSWYQQTPGQGLQFLFEYFSETQRNKGNFPGRFSGRQFSNSRSEMNVSTLELGDSALYLCASSGTGGAVGYEQYFGPGTRLTVT.